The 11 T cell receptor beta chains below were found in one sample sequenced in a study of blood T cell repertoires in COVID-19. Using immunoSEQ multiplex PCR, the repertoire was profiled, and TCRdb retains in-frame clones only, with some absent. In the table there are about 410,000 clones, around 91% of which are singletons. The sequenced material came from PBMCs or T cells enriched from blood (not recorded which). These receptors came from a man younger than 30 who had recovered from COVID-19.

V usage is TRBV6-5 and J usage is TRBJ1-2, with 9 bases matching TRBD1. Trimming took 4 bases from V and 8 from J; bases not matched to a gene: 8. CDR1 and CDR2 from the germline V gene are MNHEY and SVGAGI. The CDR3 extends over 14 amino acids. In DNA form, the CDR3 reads TGTGCCAGCAGTTGGCACGGGACAGGGATGGGCTACACCTTC. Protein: CASSWHGTGMGYTF.

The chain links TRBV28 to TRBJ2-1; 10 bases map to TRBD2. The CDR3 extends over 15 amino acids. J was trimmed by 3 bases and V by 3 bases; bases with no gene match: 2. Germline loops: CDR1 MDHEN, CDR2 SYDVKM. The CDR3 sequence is CASSFLAGDYNEQFF. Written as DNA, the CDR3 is TGTGCCAGCAGTTTCCTAGCGGGAGACTACAATGAGCAGTTCTTC.

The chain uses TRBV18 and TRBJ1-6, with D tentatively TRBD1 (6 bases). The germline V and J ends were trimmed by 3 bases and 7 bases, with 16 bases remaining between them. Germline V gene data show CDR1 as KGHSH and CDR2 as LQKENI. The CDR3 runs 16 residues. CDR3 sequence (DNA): TGTGCCAGCTCACCCACATGGACAGCAGACAATTCACCCCTCCACTTT. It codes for CASSPTWTADNSPLHF.

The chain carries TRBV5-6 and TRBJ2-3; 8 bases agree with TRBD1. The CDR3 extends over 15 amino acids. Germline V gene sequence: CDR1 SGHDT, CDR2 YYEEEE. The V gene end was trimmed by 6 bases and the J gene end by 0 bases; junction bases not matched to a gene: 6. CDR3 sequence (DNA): TGTGCCAGCACCCATGGACAGGGTAGCACAGATACGCAGTATTTT. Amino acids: CASTHGQGSTDTQYF.

DNA of the CDR3: TGTGCCAGCCGAGACAGGGAATCTGGAAACACCATATATTTT. Protein sequence: CASRDRESGNTIYF. This chain joins TRBV2 and TRBJ1-3; 7 bases align to TRBD1. V shed 8 bases and J 1 base; nucleotides not matched to a gene: 5. Germline-derived CDR1 and CDR2 are SNHLY and FYNNEI. CDR3 size: 14 residues.

The CDR3 loop is CASSERLSYEQYF. The CDR3 nucleotides read TGTGCCAGCAGTGAACGTCTGTCCTACGAGCAGTACTTC. The genes are TRBV6-1 and TRBJ2-7; the D is unclear. CDR1 is MNHNS and CDR2 is SASEGT in the germline V gene. This CDR3 comprises 13 residues. V lost 2 bases and J lost 1, with 6 bases in between.

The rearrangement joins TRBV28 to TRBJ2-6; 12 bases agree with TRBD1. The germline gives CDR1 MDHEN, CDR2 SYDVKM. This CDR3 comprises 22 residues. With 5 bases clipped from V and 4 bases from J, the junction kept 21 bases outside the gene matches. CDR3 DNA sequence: TGTGCCAGCAGTCCGCGTCGGCGGGTTCCGGGACAGGGGGCGCGAGGGGCCAACGTCCTGACTTTC. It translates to CASSPRRRVPGQGARGANVLTF.

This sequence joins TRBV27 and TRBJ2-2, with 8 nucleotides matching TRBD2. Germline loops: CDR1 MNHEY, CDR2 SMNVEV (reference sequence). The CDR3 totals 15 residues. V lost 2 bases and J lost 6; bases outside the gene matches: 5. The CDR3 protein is CASSLRAGVAGELFF. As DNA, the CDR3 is TGTGCCAGCAGTTTACGAGCGGGAGTTGCCGGGGAGCTGTTTTTT.

As DNA, the CDR3 is TGTGCCAGCAGTCTTTCGACAGGGGGAGGCTATGGCTACACCTTC. Protein: CASSLSTGGGYGYTF. The chain combines TRBV6-5 with TRBJ1-2; TRBD1 agrees at 9 bases. Germline V gene data show CDR1 as MNHEY and CDR2 as SVGAGI. The CDR3 extends over 15 amino acids. V lost 5 bases, J lost 4 bases, and 8 bases stayed unmatched.

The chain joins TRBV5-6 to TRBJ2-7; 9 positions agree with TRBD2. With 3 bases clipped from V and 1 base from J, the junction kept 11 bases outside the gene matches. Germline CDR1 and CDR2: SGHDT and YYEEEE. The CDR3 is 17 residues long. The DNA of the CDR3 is TGTGCCAGCAGCTGGTCGACTGGCCTAGCGGGATCCTACGAGCAGTACTTC. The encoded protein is CASSWSTGLAGSYEQYF.

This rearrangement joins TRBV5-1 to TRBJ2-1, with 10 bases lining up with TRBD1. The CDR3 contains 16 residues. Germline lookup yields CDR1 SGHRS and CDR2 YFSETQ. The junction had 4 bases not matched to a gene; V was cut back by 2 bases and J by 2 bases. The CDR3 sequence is CASSFGDRGPYNEQFF. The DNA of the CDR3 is TGCGCCAGCAGCTTTGGGGACAGGGGACCCTACAATGAGCAGTTCTTC.